The source of this T cell receptor (beta chain) is a study of cytomegalovirus exposure and HLA in healthy donors. Broader study findings: 87-base-pair reads could not separate some V segments, including TRBV6-2 and TRBV6-3.

Only one count was recorded for this clone. Its specificity is not known. The junction had 7 bases not matched to a gene; V was cut back by 0 bases and J by 4 bases. This CDR3 contains 16 residues. Germline loops: CDR1 LGHNA, CDR2 YNFKEQ. PCR used 60 Vbeta primers and 13 Jbeta primers. TCRdb's table, derived via immunoSEQ multiplex PCR, lists solely in-frame clones and lacks some. This table holds roughly 100,000 clones, approximately 70% found once. The receptor was isolated from a man in his forties in good health and CMV-seronegative. The sample comprised PBMCs. The rearrangement uses TRBV4-2 and TRBJ2-3; 7 bases are a match to TRBD2. The CDR3 DNA reads as TGTGCCAGCAGCCAAGAGAAGGCAGGGAGGGCAGATACGCAGTATTTT. Encoded protein: CASSQEKAGRADTQYF.